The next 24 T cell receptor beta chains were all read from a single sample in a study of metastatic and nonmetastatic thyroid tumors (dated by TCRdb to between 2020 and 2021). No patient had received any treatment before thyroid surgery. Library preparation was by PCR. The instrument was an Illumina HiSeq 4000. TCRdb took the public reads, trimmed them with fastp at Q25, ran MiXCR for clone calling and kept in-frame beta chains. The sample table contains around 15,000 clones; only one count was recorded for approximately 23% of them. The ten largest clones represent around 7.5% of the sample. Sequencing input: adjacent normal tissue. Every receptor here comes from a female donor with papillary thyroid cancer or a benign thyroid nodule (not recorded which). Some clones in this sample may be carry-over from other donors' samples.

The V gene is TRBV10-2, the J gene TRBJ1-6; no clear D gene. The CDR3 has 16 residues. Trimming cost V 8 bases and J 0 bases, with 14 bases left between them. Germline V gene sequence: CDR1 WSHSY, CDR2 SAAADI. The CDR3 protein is CASWEASDSYNSPLHF. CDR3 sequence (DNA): TGCGCCAGCTGGGAGGCGTCTGACTCCTATAATTCACCCCTCCACTTT.

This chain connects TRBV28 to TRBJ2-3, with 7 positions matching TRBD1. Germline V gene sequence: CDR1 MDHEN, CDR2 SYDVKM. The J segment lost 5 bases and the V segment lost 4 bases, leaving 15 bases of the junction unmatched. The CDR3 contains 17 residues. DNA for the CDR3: TGTGCCAGCAGTTATCCCAACAGGGGCCCTGGAGGAGATACGCAGTATTTT. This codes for CASSYPNRGPGGDTQYF.

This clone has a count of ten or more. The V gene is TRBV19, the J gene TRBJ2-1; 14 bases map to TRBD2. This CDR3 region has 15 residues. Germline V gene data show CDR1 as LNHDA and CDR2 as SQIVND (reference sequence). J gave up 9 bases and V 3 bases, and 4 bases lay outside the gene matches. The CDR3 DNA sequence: TGTGCCAGTAGTATGAGGACTAGCGGGAGGACTGAGCAGTTCTTC. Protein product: CASSMRTSGRTEQFF.

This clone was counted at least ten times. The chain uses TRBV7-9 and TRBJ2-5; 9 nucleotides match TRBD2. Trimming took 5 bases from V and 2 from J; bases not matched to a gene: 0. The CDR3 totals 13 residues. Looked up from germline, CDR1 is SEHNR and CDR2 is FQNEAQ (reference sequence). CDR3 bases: TGTGCCAGCAGCACTAGCGGGCAAGAGACCCAGTACTTC. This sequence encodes CASSTSGQETQYF.

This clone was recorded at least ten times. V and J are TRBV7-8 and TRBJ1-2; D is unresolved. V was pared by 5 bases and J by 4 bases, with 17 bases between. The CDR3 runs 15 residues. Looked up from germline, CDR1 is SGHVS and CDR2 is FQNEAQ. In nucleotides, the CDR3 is TGTGCCAGCAGCACAAGCTTCGGGGAGGCCTATGGCTACACCTTC. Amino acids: CASSTSFGEAYGYTF.

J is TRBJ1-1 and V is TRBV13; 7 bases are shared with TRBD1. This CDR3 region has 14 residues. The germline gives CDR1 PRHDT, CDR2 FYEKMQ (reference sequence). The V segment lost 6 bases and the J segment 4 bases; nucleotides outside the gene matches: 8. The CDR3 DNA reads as TGTGCCAGCAGGGCAGGGGGGTCGGGCACTGAAGCTTTCTTT. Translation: CASRAGGSGTEAFF.

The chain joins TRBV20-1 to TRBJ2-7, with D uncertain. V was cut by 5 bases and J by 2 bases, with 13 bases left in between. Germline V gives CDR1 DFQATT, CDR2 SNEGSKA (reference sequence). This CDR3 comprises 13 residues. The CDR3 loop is CSAETGWPYEQYF. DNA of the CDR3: TGCAGTGCTGAGACTGGGTGGCCCTACGAGCAGTACTTC.

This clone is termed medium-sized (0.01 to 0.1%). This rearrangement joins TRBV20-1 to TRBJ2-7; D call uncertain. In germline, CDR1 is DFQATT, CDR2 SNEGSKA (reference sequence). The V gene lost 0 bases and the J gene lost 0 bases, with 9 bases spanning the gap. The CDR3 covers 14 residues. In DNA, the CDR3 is TGCAGTGCTAGAGAAAGACGGAGCTCCTACGAGCAGTACTTC. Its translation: CSARERRSSYEQYF.

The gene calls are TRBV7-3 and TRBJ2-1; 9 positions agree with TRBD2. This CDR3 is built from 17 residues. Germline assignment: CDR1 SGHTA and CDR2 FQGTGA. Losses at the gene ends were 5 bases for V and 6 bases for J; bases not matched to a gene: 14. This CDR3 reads CASSPEGGRARSNEQFF. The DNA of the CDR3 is TGTGCCAGCAGCCCGGAGGGCGGGAGGGCCCGGTCCAATGAGCAGTTCTTC.

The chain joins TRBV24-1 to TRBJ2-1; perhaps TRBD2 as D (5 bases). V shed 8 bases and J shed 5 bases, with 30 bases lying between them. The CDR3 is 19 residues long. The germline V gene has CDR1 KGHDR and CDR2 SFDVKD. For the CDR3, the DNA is TGTGCCACCACCGCTTCGGCGCTGGAGGTCTACGCGGGTGACAATGAGCAGTTCTTC. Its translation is CATTASALEVYAGDNEQFF.

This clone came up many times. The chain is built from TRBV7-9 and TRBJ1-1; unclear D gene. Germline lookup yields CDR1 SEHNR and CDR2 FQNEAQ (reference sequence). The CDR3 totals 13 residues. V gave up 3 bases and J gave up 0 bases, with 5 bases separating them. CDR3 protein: CASSLGMNTEAFF. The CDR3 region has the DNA TGTGCCAGCAGCTTGGGGATGAACACTGAAGCTTTCTTT.

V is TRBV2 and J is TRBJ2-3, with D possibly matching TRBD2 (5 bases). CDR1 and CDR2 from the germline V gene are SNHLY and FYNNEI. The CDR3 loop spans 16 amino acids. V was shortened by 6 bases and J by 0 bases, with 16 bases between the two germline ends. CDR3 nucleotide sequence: TGTGCCAGCAGGAAATCTAGCAACCCTAGCACAGATACGCAGTATTTT. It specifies CASRKSSNPSTDTQYF.

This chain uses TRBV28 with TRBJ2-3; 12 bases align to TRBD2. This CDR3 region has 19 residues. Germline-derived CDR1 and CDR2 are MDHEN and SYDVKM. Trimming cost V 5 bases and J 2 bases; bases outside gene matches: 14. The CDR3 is CASSTFRLAGAGDTDTQYF. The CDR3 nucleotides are TGTGCCAGCAGTACCTTCCGACTAGCGGGAGCGGGAGACACAGATACGCAGTATTTT. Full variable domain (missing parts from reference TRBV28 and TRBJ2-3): DVKVTQSSRYLVKRTGEKVFLECVQDMDHENMFWYRQDPGLGLRLIYFSYDVKMKEKGDIPEGYSVSREKKERFSLILESASTNQTSMYLCASSTFRLAGAGDTDTQYFGPGTRLTVL.

This CDR3 is CASSLRQWANEKLFF. For the CDR3, the DNA is TGTGCCAGCAGTTTGCGACAGTGGGCCAATGAAAAACTGTTTTTT. This chain connects TRBV28 to TRBJ1-4; weak D call: TRBD1 (5 bases). The CDR3 consists of 15 residues. Deletions cut 3 bases from V and 5 bases from J, with 13 bases between. In germline, CDR1 is MDHEN, CDR2 SYDVKM.

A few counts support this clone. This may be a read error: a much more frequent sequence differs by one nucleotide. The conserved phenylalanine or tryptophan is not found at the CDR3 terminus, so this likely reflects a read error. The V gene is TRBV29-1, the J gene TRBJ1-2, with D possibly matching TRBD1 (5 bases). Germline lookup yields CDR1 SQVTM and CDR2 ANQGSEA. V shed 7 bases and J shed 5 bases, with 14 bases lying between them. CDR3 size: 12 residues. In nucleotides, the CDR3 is TGCAGCGCCCTCGGGACGATATATGGCTACACCCTC. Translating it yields CSALGTIYGYTL.

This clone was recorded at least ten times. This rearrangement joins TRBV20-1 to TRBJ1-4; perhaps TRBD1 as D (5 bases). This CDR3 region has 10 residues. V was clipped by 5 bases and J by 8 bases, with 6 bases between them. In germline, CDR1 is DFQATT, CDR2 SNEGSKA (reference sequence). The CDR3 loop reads CSAHREKLFF. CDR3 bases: TGCAGTGCTCACAGGGAAAAACTGTTTTTT.

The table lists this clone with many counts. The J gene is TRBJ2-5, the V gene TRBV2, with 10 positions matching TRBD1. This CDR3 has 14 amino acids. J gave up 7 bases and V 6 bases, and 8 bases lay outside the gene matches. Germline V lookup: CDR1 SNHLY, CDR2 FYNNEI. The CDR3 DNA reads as TGTGCCAGCAGGGCAGGGACAGGGGTGGGGACCCAGTACTTC. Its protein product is CASRAGTGVGTQYF.

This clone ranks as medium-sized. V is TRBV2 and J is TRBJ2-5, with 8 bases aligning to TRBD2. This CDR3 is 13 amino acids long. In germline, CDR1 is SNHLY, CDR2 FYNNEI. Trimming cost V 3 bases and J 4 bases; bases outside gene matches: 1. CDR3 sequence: CASSDLAGETQYF. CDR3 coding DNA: TGTGCCAGCAGTGACCTAGCGGGAGAGACCCAGTACTTC.

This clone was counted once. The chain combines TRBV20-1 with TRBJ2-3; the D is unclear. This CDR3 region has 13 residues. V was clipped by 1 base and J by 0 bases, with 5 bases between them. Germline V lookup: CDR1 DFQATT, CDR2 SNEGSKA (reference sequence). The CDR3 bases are TGCAGTGCTAGAGGGGTGAGCACAGATACGCAGTATTTT. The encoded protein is CSARGVSTDTQYF.

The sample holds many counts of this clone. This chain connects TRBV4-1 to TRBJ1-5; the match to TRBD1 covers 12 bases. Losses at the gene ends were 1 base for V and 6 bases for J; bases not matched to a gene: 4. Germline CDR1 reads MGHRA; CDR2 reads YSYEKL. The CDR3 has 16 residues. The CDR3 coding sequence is TGCGCCAGCAGCCAAGGTGGGACAGGGGGCGGTCAGCCCCAGCATTTT. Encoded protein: CASSQGGTGGGQPQHF.

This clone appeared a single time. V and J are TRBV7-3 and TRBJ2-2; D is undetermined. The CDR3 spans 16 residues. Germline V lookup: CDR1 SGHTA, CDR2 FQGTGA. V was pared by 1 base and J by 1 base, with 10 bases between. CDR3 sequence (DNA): TGTGCCAGCAGCTTAAATCACGGCAGGAACACCGGGGAGCTGTTTTTT. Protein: CASSLNHGRNTGELFF.

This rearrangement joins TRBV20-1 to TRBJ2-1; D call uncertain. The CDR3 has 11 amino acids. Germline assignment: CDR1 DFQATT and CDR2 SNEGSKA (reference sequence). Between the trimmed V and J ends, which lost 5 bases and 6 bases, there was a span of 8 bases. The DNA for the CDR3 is TGCAGTGCTGAGTATAGCAATGAGCAGTTCTTC. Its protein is CSAEYSNEQFF.

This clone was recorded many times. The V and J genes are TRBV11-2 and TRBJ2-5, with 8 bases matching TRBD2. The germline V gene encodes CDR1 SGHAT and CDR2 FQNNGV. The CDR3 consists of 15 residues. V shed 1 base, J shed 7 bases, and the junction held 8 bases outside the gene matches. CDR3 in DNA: TGTGCCAGCAGCTTAGTAGGGGGACTAGGGGCGACCCAGTACTTC. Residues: CASSLVGGLGATQYF.

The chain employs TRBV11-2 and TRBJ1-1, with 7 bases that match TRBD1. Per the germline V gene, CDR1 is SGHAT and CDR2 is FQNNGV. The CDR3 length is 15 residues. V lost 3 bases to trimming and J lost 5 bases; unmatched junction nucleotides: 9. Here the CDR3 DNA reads TGTGCCAGCAGCTTTGGCAGGACAGGAGGGACTGAAGCTTTCTTT. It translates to CASSFGRTGGTEAFF.